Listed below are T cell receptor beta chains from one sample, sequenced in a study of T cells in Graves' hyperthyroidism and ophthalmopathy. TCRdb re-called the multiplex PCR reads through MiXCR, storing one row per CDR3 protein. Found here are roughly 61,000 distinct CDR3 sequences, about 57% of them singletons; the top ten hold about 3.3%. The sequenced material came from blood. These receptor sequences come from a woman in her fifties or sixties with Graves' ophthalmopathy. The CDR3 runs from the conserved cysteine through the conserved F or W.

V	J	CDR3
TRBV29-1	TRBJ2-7	CSVEGFSGGEQYF
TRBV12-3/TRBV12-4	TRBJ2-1	CASRTLNNEQFF
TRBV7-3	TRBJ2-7	CASSSESGTGGYEQYF
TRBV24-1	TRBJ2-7	CATSDATGSSYEQYF
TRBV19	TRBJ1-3	CASSAGGGMNTIYF
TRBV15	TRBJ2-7	CAISRDHEGEQYF
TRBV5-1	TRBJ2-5	CASSARTGGETQYF
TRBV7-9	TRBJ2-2	CASSSGTGFHGELFF
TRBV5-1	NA	CASSLKGQLTQETQYF
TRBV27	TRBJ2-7	CASIPDRASGPYEQYF